This T cell receptor (beta chain) emerged from a study of blood T cell repertoires in COVID-19. Study background: Collection of acute and convalescent COVID-19 samples took place in the United States, Italy and Spain. The analysed material was cDNA or gDNA that came from T cells, B-cell-depleted T cells, or PBMCs.

Participants were aged roughly 18 to 89 years, lived in roughly 25 US areas, and enrolled virtually. Per the original data handling: Reference gene primer amplification in the assay estimated nucleated cell counts. The data were produced by immunoSEQ multiplex PCR, yet TCRdb's version contains in-frame clones alone and is incomplete. The V and J calls and clone size were taken over from that table, and D and trimming were inferred from the DNA. This table has about 190,000 clones, about 72% appearing once. CDR1 and CDR2 (germline): LGHDT, YNNKEL (reference sequence). The CDR3 extends over 15 amino acids. J lost 4 bases, V lost 3 bases, and 6 bases had no gene match.

The sequence came from a woman between 50 and 59 years old who had recovered from COVID-19. V gene TRBV3-1 (or the pseudogene TRBV3-2) combines with J gene TRBJ2-7, with 10 nucleotides matching TRBD2. Material for sequencing was PBMCs or T cells enriched from blood (not recorded which). The CDR3 region is CASSHDPSGSYEQYF. The CDR3 DNA reads TGTGCCAGCAGCCACGACCCTAGCGGGAGTTACGAGCAGTACTTC.